This T cell receptor (beta chain) appears in the sequencing data of a study of T cell changes during pregnancy in multiple sclerosis. CDR3 size: 12 residues. The germline V gene has CDR1 SNHLY and CDR2 FYNNEI. Deletions cut 1 base from V and 7 bases from J, with 7 bases between. TCRdb keeps only in-frame clones here, not all; method: immunoSEQ multiplex PCR. The sample consists of about 28,000 clones, around 85% of them appearing once. The chain links TRBV2 to TRBJ1-1; D unclear. The clonotype was recovered from a female donor with multiple sclerosis, enrolled in a pregnancy study. The specimen comprised CD8+ T cells from peripheral blood mononuclear cells, sampled after pregnancy. The CDR3: CASSEVNFEAFF. The CDR3 DNA reads TGTGCCAGCAGTGAAGTTAATTTTGAAGCTTTCTTT.